The 9 T cell receptor beta chains below were found in one sample sequenced in a study of cytomegalovirus exposure and HLA in healthy donors. The method was immunoSEQ multiplex PCR; TCRdb's version includes in-frame clones alone and lacks a portion of them. The sample has about 200,000 clones, around nine tenths seen once; the top ten hold 2.9%. Sequenced sample: PBMCs. The receptor source for this set is a woman in her late teens or twenties in good health and CMV-seronegative.

The V and J genes are TRBV5-6 and TRBJ1-2; 8 bases agree with TRBD1. CDR3 length: 16 amino acids. V lost 0 bases and J lost 0; bases outside the gene matches: 4. The germline gives CDR1 SGHDT, CDR2 YYEEEE. The CDR3 nucleotides are TGTGCCAGCAGCTTGGTTGGGACAGGCCCTAACTATGGCTACACCTTC. Its protein is CASSLVGTGPNYGYTF.

This sequence joins TRBV6-5 and TRBJ1-2, with no clear D. V was cut by 6 bases and J by 8 bases, with 19 bases left in between. Germline lookup yields CDR1 MNHEY and CDR2 SVGAGI. The CDR3 extends over 14 amino acids. In DNA form, the CDR3 reads TGTGCCAGCAGCCCCCGCATTCCCTCCCGGGGCTACACCTTC. Protein: CASSPRIPSRGYTF.

This clone was seen a single time. This chain uses TRBV6-1 with TRBJ2-7, with 7 bases matching TRBD1. CDR3 size: 14 residues. Germline-derived CDR1 and CDR2 are MNHNS and SASEGT. With 7 bases clipped from V and 0 bases from J, the junction kept 6 bases outside the gene matches. CDR3 amino acids: CASTAGTDSYEQYF. CDR3 DNA sequence: TGTGCCAGCACCGCCGGGACAGACTCCTACGAGCAGTACTTC.

The CDR3 nucleotides read TGTGCCAGCAGCGTACAAGCGGGGGACTACAATGAGCAGTTCTTC. Protein sequence: CASSVQAGDYNEQFF. V and J are TRBV9 and TRBJ2-1; 8 nucleotides match TRBD2. Trimming took 1 base from V and 3 from J; bases not matched to a gene: 3. There are 15 residues in the CDR3. Germline-derived CDR1 and CDR2 are SGDLS and YYNGEE.

The V and J genes are TRBV11-2 and TRBJ1-1; D unclear. This CDR3 comprises 13 residues. The V and J ends lost 3 bases and 1 base respectively, with 6 bases between them. Germline CDR1 reads SGHAT; CDR2 reads FQNNGV. CDR3 DNA sequence: TGTGCCAGCAGCTTTGAGGGGAACACTGAAGCTTTCTTT. It translates to CASSFEGNTEAFF. The whole variable domain, filled in from reference TRBV11-2 and TRBJ1-1, reads EAGVAQSPRYKIIEKRQSVAFWCNPISGHATLYWYQQILGQGPKLLIQFQNNGVVDDSQLPKDRFSAERLKGVDSTLKIQPAKLEDSAVYLCASSFEGNTEAFFGQGTRLTVV.

As DNA, the CDR3 is TGTGCCAGCAGCTTCCGCCTAGGGAGGGACAATGAGCAGTTCTTC. Translated, it gives CASSFRLGRDNEQFF. The J gene is TRBJ2-1, the V gene TRBV5-4; 7 bases align to TRBD2. J lost 5 bases, V lost 2 bases, and 7 bases had no gene match. The germline gives CDR1 SGHNT, CDR2 YYREEE (reference sequence). The CDR3 is 15 residues long.

About this clone itself: Because the CDR3's place on the DNA is in doubt, the DNA is left out and the CDR3 is given as listed by TCRdb. This rearrangement joins TRBV2 to TRBJ1-5; whether TRBD1, the table's D call, matches the DNA was not checked. Inclusive of both ends, the CDR3 amounts to 18 amino acids. Per germline, CDR1 SNHLY and CDR2 FYNNEI. The CDR3 protein is CASSEALRARASNQPQHF.

J is TRBJ1-1 and V is TRBV5-1, with TRBD1 as a possible D gene (5 bases). The CDR3 runs to 13 residues. V was shortened by 3 bases and J by 4 bases, with 10 bases between the two germline ends. Germline V gene data show CDR1 as SGHRS and CDR2 as YFSETQ. The CDR3 DNA sequence: TGCGCCAGCAGCTCTCAGGACATCACTGAAGCTTTCTTT. Translating gives CASSSQDITEAFF.

This chain uses TRBV19 with TRBJ1-4; D is possibly TRBD1 (6 bases). Germline V gene lookup returns CDR1 LNHDA and CDR2 SQIVND (reference sequence). There are 16 residues in the CDR3. V lost 4 bases, J lost 0 bases, and 12 bases lay in between. The CDR3 coding sequence is TGTGCCAGTAGTAGCTTCCGGACAGCAACTAATGAAAAACTGTTTTTT. Protein sequence: CASSSFRTATNEKLFF.